This TCR beta chain was identified in a study of cytomegalovirus exposure and HLA in healthy donors. Study outcomes and limitations: A later examination showed that TCR association rates differed by HLA locus, with DRB1 most and HLA-C fewest. In a later analysis, productive TCRs from donors in an Asian-associated ancestry cluster reportedly carried fewer N-insertions than the cohort mean. Trimming of TCR beta V- and J-genes showed a link, identified in a later analysis, to a missense DCLRE1C variant.

This clone was counted a few times. Its antigen is not known. V was pared by 5 bases and J by 3 bases, with 16 bases of the junction left unmatched. The germline CDR1 and CDR2 sequences are WSHSY and SAAADI. The CDR3 consists of 19 residues. PCR primers comprised 60 Vbeta and 13 Jbeta primers. Measured with immunoSEQ multiplex PCR; TCRdb has only the in-frame clones, and not every one. Of about 33,000 clones in the sample, about 53% were seen once. Though probably carrying unrecorded immune exposures, donors were nominally healthy at sampling. The J gene is TRBJ2-3, the V gene TRBV10-2; 11 bases agree with TRBD1. The sequence was obtained from a middle-aged woman in good health and CMV-seropositive. Input material: PBMCs. Here the CDR3 reads CASSRGQGGTLAWTDTQYF. CDR3 DNA: TGCGCCAGCAGTAGGGGACAGGGGGGCACACTAGCTTGGACAGATACGCAGTATTTT.